This T cell receptor beta chain was found in a study of tumor-infiltrating lymphocytes in primary liver carcinoma. Study background: Primary liver carcinoma, confirmed by histopathology, was surgically resected. Study findings and constraints: The study found a significantly higher top-250-clone fraction in tumors than in blood (p = 0.039). For tumor-adjacent and tumor-blood pairs, overlap was less than that seen for tumor region pairs. Unsorted bulk samples meant CD4+ and CD8+ repertoires went uncompared.

Unsorted whole blood served as the source of blood RNA, and germline DNA was extracted as well. TCR beta cDNA was prepared out of 500 ng total RNA by means of a constant-region primer. Slightly modified ARM-PCR served as the procedure for the TCR beta libraries. These libraries came from three rounds of nested multiplex PCR. PCR rounds one and two used TRBV1-TRBV30 forward primers with a C-beta reverse primer for approximately 10 cycles each. TCRdb recomputed calls from the multiplex PCR reads with MiXCR, one row per CDR3 protein. The sample has 200,000 or so distinct CDR3 sequences, roughly two thirds seen once. The J segment lost 3 bases and the V segment lost 5 bases, leaving 7 bases of the junction unmatched. The CDR3 sequence is 14 residues long. In germline, CDR1 is SGHAT, CDR2 FQNNGV. Concerning this clonotype: No antigen is known for it. Lacking the conserved final phenylalanine or tryptophan, this CDR3 likely reflects a read error.

The source material was peripheral blood. The receptor's source is an older woman with primary liver carcinoma and hepatitis B virus infection. The rearrangement uses TRBV11-2 and TRBJ2-7, with TRBD1 matching over 7 bases. Here the CDR3 DNA reads TGTGCCAGCAGCCCCTCTGACAGGGTCTACGAGCAGTACTAC. Amino acids: CASSPSDRVYEQYY.